These 21 T cell receptor beta chains came from one sample sequenced in a study of OX40 agonist ivuxolimab in advanced cancers. Clones were read by immunoSEQ multiplex PCR, and TCRdb kept only the in-frame ones, dropping some. The table shows about 45,000 clones, with approximately 86% occurring only once. This material consisted of CD4+ or CD8+ T cells sorted from blood, taken in a trial of the OX40 agonist ivuxolimab. These receptors originate from an adult with an advanced solid tumor such as melanoma, head and neck, liver or kidney cancer.

The chain joins TRBV9 to TRBJ2-7, with D maybe TRBD1 (6 bases). The CDR3 sequence is 14 residues long. The V gene lost 0 bases and the J gene lost 5 bases, with 12 bases spanning the gap. Germline CDR1 reads SGDLS; CDR2 reads YYNGEE. CDR3: CASSVDNRAHEQYF. DNA of the CDR3: TGTGCCAGCAGCGTAGATAACAGGGCCCACGAGCAGTACTTC.

The chain uses TRBV6-5 and TRBJ2-7; D not resolved. CDR1 and CDR2 from the germline V gene are MNHEY and SVGAGI. V lost 6 bases to trimming and J lost 3 bases, with 9 bases between them. CDR3 length: 12 amino acids. The DNA of the CDR3 is TGTGCCAGCAGCTTATCTGGCTACGAGCAGTACTTC. It codes for CASSLSGYEQYF.

The rearrangement joins TRBV29-1 to TRBJ2-1; 7 bases align to TRBD2. The germline gives CDR1 SQVTM, CDR2 ANQGSEA. The CDR3 has 12 amino acids. The CDR3 reads CMVGGSYNEQFF. CDR3 nucleotides: TGCATGGTCGGGGGGTCCTACAATGAGCAGTTCTTC.

The rearrangement joins TRBV2 to TRBJ1-1; 8 bases map to TRBD1. The ends lost 5 bases at V and 12 bases at J; junction bases unmatched: 5. The CDR3 contains 11 residues. CDR1 and CDR2 (germline): SNHLY, FYNNEI. The CDR3 protein is CASSQDRDPFF. CDR3 DNA sequence: TGTGCCAGCAGTCAGGACAGGGATCCTTTCTTT.

CDR3: CASSGNEQFF. For the CDR3, the DNA is TGTGCCTCTTCCGGCAATGAGCAGTTCTTC. The chain links TRBV30 to TRBJ2-1, with D unclear. CDR3 length: 10 residues. V gave up 7 bases and J gave up 6 bases, with 7 bases separating them. CDR1 GTSNPN and CDR2 SVGIG come from the germline V gene (reference sequence).

V usage is TRBV6-5 and J usage is TRBJ2-1; D is possibly TRBD1 or TRBD2 (5 bases each). Trimming cost V 6 bases and J 10 bases, with 22 bases left between them. Germline lookup yields CDR1 MNHEY and CDR2 SVGAGI. The CDR3 contains 15 residues. The CDR3 here is CASSRKGPHGPEQFF. The CDR3 DNA reads TGTGCCAGCAGCCGAAAGGGACCCCACGGGCCCGAGCAGTTCTTC.

The chain joins TRBV7-3 to TRBJ1-2; D unclear. Deletions cut 10 bases from V and 8 bases from J, with 14 bases between. CDR3 length equals 11 residues. CDR1 is SGHTA and CDR2 is FQGTGA in the germline V gene. In DNA form, the CDR3 reads TGTGCCACCCTCTCCAGCAGGGGCTACACCTTC. It translates to CATLSSRGYTF.

The chain carries TRBV19 and TRBJ1-2; TRBD1 is a possible D gene (5 bases). CDR1 and CDR2 from the germline V gene are LNHDA and SQIVND (reference sequence). The germline V and J ends were trimmed by 10 bases and 6 bases, with 18 bases remaining between them. There are 13 residues in the CDR3. The CDR3 bases are TGTGCCATCACCCATCCGGGGGGTGATGGCTACACCTTC. Amino acids: CAITHPGGDGYTF.

The gene calls are TRBV14 and TRBJ2-5; TRBD2 agrees at 9 bases. V shed 4 bases, J shed 5 bases, and the junction held 14 bases outside the gene matches. The length of the CDR3 is 17 residues. Germline loops: CDR1 SGHDN, CDR2 FVKESK. The CDR3 reads CASSPGTSYRGVETQYF. In DNA form, the CDR3 reads TGTGCCAGCAGCCCGGGGACTAGCTATCGAGGGGTGGAGACCCAGTACTTC.

The V and J genes are TRBV29-1 and TRBJ2-1; 14 nucleotides line up with TRBD2. This CDR3 has 17 residues. Germline V gene sequence: CDR1 SQVTM, CDR2 ANQGSEA. With 5 bases clipped from V and 2 bases from J, the junction kept 8 bases outside the gene matches. The CDR3 region has the DNA TGCAGCGTTTTGACTAGCGGGAGGGCCGCGGCCTACAATGAGCAGTTCTTC. Translated: CSVLTSGRAAAYNEQFF.

The chain employs TRBV6-6 and TRBJ2-7, with no clear D. V lost 8 bases and J lost 6, with 17 bases in between. The CDR3 contains 13 residues. Germline assignment: CDR1 MNHNY and CDR2 SVGAGI (reference sequence). The CDR3 bases are TGTGCCAGCGCGTTGGGGAACGGTGCCGAGCAGTACTTC. Its translation: CASALGNGAEQYF.

The V gene is TRBV28, the J gene TRBJ2-4, with unresolved D. Trimming took off 4 bases at V and 10 bases at J, with 8 bases between the two ends. The CDR3 sequence is 11 residues long. In germline, CDR1 is MDHEN, CDR2 SYDVKM. CDR3 residues: CASSSGVIQYF. CDR3 sequence (DNA): TGTGCCAGCAGTTCTGGAGTTATTCAGTACTTC. The variable domain in full, completed from reference TRBV28 and TRBJ2-4, reads DVKVTQSSRYLVKRTGEKVFLECVQDMDHENMFWYRQDPGLGLRLIYFSYDVKMKEKGDIPEGYSVSREKKERFSLILESASTNQTSMYLCASSSGVIQYFGAGTRLSVL.

This chain links TRBV7-2 with TRBJ2-3; the D call may be TRBD1 or TRBD2 (6 bases each). Trimming stripped 2 bases from V and 6 bases from J, with 18 bases between. The CDR3 length is 16 residues. Per germline, CDR1 SGHTA and CDR2 FQGNSA. The CDR3 DNA reads TGTGCCAGCAGCTTACCCGGGGTGGGGGGCCGTGATACGCAGTATTTT. It is translated as CASSLPGVGGRDTQYF.

This chain joins TRBV28 and TRBJ2-3; 10 nucleotides align to TRBD2. Germline values: CDR1 MDHEN, CDR2 SYDVKM. V lost 3 bases and J lost 2; bases outside the gene matches: 5. The CDR3 runs 16 residues. Here the CDR3 reads CASSFIGLADTDTQYF. CDR3 in DNA: TGTGCCAGCAGTTTCATCGGACTAGCGGACACAGATACGCAGTATTTT.

DNA for the CDR3: TGTGCCAGCAGCCGAGACCTATACAGAGGGAATCGGTCTAATGAAAAACTGTTTTTT. As protein: CASSRDLYRGNRSNEKLFF. This chain connects TRBV11-2 to TRBJ1-4, with D hard to call. The CDR3 runs to 19 residues. V shed 5 bases and J shed 3 bases, with 25 bases lying between them. CDR1 is SGHAT and CDR2 is FQNNGV in the germline V gene.

The CDR3 is CASSVTGGLGSPLHF. In DNA, the CDR3 is TGTGCCAGCAGCGTAACAGGTGGGCTTGGGTCACCCCTCCACTTT. The chain links TRBV9 to TRBJ1-6, with D tentatively TRBD1 (5 bases). Germline loops: CDR1 SGDLS, CDR2 YYNGEE. Trimming took off 1 base at V and 10 bases at J, with 15 bases between the two ends. The CDR3 runs 15 residues.

V usage is TRBV5-1 and J usage is TRBJ2-7; no firm D call. The CDR3 is 17 amino acids. Trimming left V 0 bases short and J 1 base short, with 17 bases between. Germline CDR1 is SGHRS and CDR2 is YFSETQ. CDR3: CASSLAAPQEASYEQYF. Here the CDR3 DNA reads TGCGCCAGCAGCTTGGCGGCCCCACAAGAGGCATCCTACGAGCAGTACTTC.

This clone is a singleton in its sample. Germline is not matched at one junction end, which may reflect a read error. The chain carries TRBV7-2 and TRBJ2-7; 9 bases map to TRBD1. Germline assignment: CDR1 SGHTA and CDR2 FQGNSA. CDR3 length: 12 residues. The CDR3 protein is CASSPDRGEQYF. CDR3 coding DNA: TGCGCCAGCAGCCCGGACAGGGGCGAGCAGTACTTC.

The rearrangement joins TRBV19 to TRBJ1-2, with D hard to call. CDR1 and CDR2 (germline): LNHDA, SQIVND (reference sequence). The CDR3 is 14 amino acids. The V gene lost 3 bases and the J gene lost 4 bases, with 12 bases spanning the gap. CDR3 nucleotides: TGTGCCAGTAGTATGTACGGGAAAGTCTATGGCTACACCTTC. Its protein product is CASSMYGKVYGYTF.

This chain joins TRBV4-1 and TRBJ2-2; a weak D match, TRBD1 (6 bases). Trimming left V 4 bases short and J 5 bases short, with 17 bases between. The CDR3 length is 16 residues. CDR1 is MGHRA, CDR2 YSYEKL, per germline. The CDR3 nucleotides read TGCGCCAGCAGCCTTGTGGGGGCGCGTCATACCGGGGAGCTGTTTTTT. It encodes CASSLVGARHTGELFF.

This chain links TRBV9 with TRBJ2-1, with D hard to call. The CDR3 consists of 15 residues. CDR1 SGDLS and CDR2 YYNGEE come from the germline V gene. V lost 0 bases and J 2 bases, leaving 9 bases between the germline ends. In DNA, the CDR3 is TGTGCCAGCAGCGTAGGGCCCCTCCCCTACAATGAGCAGTTCTTC. This encodes CASSVGPLPYNEQFF.